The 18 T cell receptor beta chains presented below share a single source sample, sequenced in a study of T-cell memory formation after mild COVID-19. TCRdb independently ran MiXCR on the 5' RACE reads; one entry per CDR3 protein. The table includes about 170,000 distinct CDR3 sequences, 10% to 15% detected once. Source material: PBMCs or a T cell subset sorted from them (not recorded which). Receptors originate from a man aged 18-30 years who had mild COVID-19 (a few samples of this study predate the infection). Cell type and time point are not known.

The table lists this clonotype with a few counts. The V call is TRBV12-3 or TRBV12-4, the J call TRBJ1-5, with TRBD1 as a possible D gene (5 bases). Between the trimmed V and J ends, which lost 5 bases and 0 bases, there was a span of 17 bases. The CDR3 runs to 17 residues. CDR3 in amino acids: CASSLNPGTYSNQPQHF. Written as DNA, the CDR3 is TGTGCCAGCAGTCTTAACCCCGGGACTTATAGCAATCAGCCCCAGCATTTT.

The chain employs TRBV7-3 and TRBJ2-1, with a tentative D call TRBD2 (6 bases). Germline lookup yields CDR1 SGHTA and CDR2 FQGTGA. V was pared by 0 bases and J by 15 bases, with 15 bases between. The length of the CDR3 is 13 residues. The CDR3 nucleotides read TGTGCCAGCAGCTTAACCCGGGACTCACAGTGGTTCTTC. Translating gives CASSLTRDSQWFF. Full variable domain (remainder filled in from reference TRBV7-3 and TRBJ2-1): GAGVSQTPSNKVTEKGKYVELRCDPISGHTALYWYRQSLGQGPEFLIYFQGTGAADDSGLPNDRFFAVRPEGSVSTLKIQRTERGDSAVYLCASSLTRDSQWFFGPGTRLTVL.

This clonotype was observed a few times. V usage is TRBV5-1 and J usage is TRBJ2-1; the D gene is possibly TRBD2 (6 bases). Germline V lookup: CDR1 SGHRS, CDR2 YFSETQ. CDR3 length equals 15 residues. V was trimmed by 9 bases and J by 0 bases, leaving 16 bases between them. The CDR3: CATAQGGDSYNEQFF. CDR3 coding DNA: TGCGCCACCGCGCAGGGCGGGGACTCCTACAATGAGCAGTTCTTC.

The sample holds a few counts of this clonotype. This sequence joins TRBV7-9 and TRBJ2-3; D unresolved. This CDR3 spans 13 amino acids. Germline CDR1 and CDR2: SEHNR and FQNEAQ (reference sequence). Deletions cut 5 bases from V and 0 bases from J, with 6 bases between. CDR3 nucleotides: TGTGCCAGCAGCCAATCTAGCACAGATACGCAGTATTTT. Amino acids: CASSQSSTDTQYF.

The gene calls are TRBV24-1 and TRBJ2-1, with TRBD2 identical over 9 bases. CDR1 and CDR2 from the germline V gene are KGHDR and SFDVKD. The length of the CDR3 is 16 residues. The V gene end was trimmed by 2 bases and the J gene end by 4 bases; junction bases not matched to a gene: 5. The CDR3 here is CATSDSFAGGYNEQFF. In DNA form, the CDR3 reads TGTGCCACCAGTGATTCGTTCGCGGGGGGGTACAATGAGCAGTTCTTC.

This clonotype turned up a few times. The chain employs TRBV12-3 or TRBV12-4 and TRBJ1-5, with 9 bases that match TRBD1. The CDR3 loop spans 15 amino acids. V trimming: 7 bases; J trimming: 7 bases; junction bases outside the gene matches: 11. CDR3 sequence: CASNHGDRDTQPQHF. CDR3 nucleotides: TGTGCCAGCAACCACGGGGACAGGGACACCCAGCCCCAGCATTTT.

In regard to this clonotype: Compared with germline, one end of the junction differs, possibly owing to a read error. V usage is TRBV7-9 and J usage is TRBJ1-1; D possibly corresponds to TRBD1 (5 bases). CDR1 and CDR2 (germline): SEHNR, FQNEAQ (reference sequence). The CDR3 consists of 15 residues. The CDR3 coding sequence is TGTGCCAGCAGCTTAGCGGGGACCCTAAACAGTGAAGCTTTCTTT. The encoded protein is CASSLAGTLNSEAFF.

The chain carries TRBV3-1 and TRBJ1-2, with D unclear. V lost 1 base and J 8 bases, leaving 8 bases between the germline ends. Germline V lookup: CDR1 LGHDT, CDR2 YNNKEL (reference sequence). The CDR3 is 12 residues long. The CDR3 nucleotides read TGTGCCAGCAGCCAAGTCAAGGGCGGCTACACCTTC. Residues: CASSQVKGGYTF.

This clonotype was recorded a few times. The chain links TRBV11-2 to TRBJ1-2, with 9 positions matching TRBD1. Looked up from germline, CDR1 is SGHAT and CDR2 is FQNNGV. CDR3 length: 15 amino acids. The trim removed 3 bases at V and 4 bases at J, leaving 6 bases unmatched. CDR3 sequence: CASSLFRDRAYGYTF. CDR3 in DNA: TGTGCCAGCAGCTTGTTTCGGGACAGGGCCTATGGCTACACCTTC.

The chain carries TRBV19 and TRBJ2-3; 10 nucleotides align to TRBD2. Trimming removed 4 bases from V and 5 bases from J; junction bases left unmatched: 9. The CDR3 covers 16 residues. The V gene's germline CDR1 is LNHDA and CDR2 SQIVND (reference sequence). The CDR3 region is CASSNQRGGQRDTQYF. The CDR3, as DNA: TGTGCCAGTAGTAACCAGCGGGGGGGCCAACGAGATACGCAGTATTTT.

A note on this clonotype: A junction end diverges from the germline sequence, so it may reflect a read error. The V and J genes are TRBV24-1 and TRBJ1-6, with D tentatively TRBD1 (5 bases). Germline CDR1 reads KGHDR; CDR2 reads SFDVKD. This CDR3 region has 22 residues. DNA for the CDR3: TGTGACACCAGTGATTTGTTTGATCGTCGGGTCGTGGGAGTACAGGTTCAATCACCCCTCCACTTT. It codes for CDTSDLFDRRVVGVQVQSPLHF.

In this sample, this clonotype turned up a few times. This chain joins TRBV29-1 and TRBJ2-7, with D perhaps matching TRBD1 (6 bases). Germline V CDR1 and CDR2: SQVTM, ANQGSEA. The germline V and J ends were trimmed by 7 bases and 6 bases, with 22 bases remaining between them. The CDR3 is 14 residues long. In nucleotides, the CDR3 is TGCAGCGCCGGGCATGGCCAACAGGGCCTCGAGCAGTACTTC. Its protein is CSAGHGQQGLEQYF.

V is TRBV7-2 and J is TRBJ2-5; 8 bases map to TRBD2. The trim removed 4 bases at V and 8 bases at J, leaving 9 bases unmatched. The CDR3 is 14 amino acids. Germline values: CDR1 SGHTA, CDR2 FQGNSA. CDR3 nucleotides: TGTGCCAGCAGCTACGAGCGGGGGCCTGGAACCCAGTACTTC. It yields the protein CASSYERGPGTQYF. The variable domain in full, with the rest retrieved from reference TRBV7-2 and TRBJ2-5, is GAGVSQSPSNKVTEKGKDVELRCDPISGHTALYWYRQSLGQGLEFLIYFQGNSAPDKSGLPSDRFSAERTGGSVSTLTIQRTQQEDSAVYLCASSYERGPGTQYFGPGTRLLVL.

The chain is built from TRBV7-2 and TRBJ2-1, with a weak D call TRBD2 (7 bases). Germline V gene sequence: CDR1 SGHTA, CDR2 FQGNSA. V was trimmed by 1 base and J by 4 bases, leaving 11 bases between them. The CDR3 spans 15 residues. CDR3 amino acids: CASSLEGGEYNEQFF. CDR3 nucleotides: TGTGCCAGCAGCTTAGAAGGGGGGGAGTACAATGAGCAGTTCTTC.

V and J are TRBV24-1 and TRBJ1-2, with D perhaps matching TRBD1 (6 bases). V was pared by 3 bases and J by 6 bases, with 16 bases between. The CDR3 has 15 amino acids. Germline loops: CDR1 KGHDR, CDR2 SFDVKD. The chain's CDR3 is CATSDGGQSPHGYTF. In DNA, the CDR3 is TGTGCCACCAGTGATGGAGGACAGTCGCCCCATGGCTACACCTTC.

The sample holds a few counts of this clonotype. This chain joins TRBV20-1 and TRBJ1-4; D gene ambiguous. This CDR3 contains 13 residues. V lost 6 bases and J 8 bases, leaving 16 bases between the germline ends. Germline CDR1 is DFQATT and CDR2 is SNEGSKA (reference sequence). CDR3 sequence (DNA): TGCAGTGCCAAGCCCAGAGCTGTAGAAAAACTGTTTTTT. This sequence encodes CSAKPRAVEKLFF.

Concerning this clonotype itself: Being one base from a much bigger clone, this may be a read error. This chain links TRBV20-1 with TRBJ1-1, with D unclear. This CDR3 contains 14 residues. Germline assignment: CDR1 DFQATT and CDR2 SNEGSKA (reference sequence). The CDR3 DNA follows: TGCAGTGATAGAGCCGGCGCGGGCAACACTGAAGCTTTCTTT. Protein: CSDRAGAGNTEAFF.

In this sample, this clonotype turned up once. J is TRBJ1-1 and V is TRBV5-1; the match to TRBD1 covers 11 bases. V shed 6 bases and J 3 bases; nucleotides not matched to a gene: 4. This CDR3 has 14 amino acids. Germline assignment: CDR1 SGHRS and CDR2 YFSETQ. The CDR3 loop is CASKGQGADTEAFF. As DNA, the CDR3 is TGCGCCAGCAAAGGACAGGGGGCGGACACTGAAGCTTTCTTT.